These 29 T cell receptor beta chains were all obtained from the same sample, sequenced in a study of T cells in Graves' hyperthyroidism and ophthalmopathy. Amplification yielded TCR beta CDR3 regions, with RNA transcripts as the source. Researchers ran a first-round RT-PCR on the TCR CDR3 using the HTBI primer set. TCRdb passed the multiplex PCR reads through MiXCR, listing each CDR3 protein once. The sample yields roughly 290,000 distinct CDR3 sequences, over 15% seen once. Sequenced material: blood. These TCRs come from a woman aged 55 to 70 with Graves' ophthalmopathy.

The chain carries TRBV9 and TRBJ2-1, with D possibly matching TRBD2 (6 bases). The CDR3 contains 14 residues. Trimming shortened V by 3 bases and J by 2 bases, and 9 bases separated the two germline ends. Looked up from germline, CDR1 is SGDLS and CDR2 is YYNGEE. CDR3: CASSARGTYNEQFF. For the CDR3, the DNA is TGTGCCAGCAGCGCCCGGGGGACCTACAATGAGCAGTTCTTC. Together with reference TRBV9 and TRBJ2-1, the CDR3 gives the full variable domain: DSGVTQTPKHLITATGQRVTLRCSPRSGDLSVYWYQQSLDQGLQFLIQYYNGEERAKGNILERFSAQQFPDLHSELNLSSLELGDSALYFCASSARGTYNEQFFGPGTRLTVL.

For the CDR3, the DNA is TGCAGCGTTGTGGGGGGGACAGAGCAGTTCTTC. Translating gives CSVVGGTEQFF. This rearrangement joins TRBV29-1 to TRBJ2-1, with D possibly being TRBD2 (7 bases). Trimming pared 4 bases from V and 10 bases from J, leaving 11 bases between. Germline V CDR1 and CDR2: SQVTM, ANQGSEA. The CDR3 covers 11 residues.

This clonotype has ten or more counts. V gene TRBV5-1 combines with J gene TRBJ2-7, with 9 nucleotides matching TRBD2. Germline V lookup: CDR1 SGHRS, CDR2 YFSETQ. J gave up 6 bases and V 7 bases, and 8 bases lay outside the gene matches. This CDR3 comprises 13 residues. The CDR3 DNA reads as TGCGCCAGCGTGGGTTCTAGCGGGGCCGAGCAGTACTTC. It yields the protein CASVGSSGAEQYF.

The chain combines TRBV27 with TRBJ2-7; 9 bases align to TRBD1. Trimming cost V 6 bases and J 3 bases; bases outside gene matches: 6. Germline CDR1 reads MNHEY; CDR2 reads SMNVEV (reference sequence). The CDR3 runs to 14 residues. The CDR3 protein is CASRAGTGNYEQYF. In DNA form, the CDR3 reads TGTGCCAGCAGGGCCGGGACAGGGAACTACGAGCAGTACTTC.

V gene TRBV5-4 combines with J gene TRBJ2-5, with D possibly matching TRBD1 (6 bases). Germline CDR1 is SGHNT and CDR2 is YYREEE (reference sequence). The CDR3 is made up of 13 amino acids. V shed 4 bases and J shed 4 bases, with 11 bases lying between them. CDR3: CASSGDTRETQYF. CDR3 DNA: TGTGCCAGCAGCGGGGACACGAGAGAGACCCAGTACTTC.

This clonotype was recorded at least ten times. The chain couples TRBV7-6 to TRBJ1-1, with D possibly matching TRBD1 (5 bases). Germline lookup yields CDR1 SGHVS and CDR2 FNYEAQ. The CDR3 consists of 13 residues. The V gene lost 2 bases and the J gene lost 6 bases, with 10 bases spanning the gap. DNA for the CDR3: TGTGCCAGCAGCTTAACGTGGGGCGCTGAAGCTTTCTTT. As protein: CASSLTWGAEAFF. The entire variable domain, with the rest obtained from reference TRBV7-6 and TRBJ1-1, is as follows: GAGVSQSPRYKVTKRGQDVALRCDPISGHVSLYWYRQALGQGPEFLTYFNYEAQQDKSGLPNDRFSAERPEGSISTLTIQRTEQRDSAMYRCASSLTWGAEAFFGQGTRLTVV.

This clonotype has a count of ten or more. This chain links TRBV7-2 with TRBJ2-1; maybe TRBD1 (6 bases). Germline CDR1 and CDR2: SGHTA and FQGNSA. V was shortened by 6 bases and J by 3 bases, with 12 bases between the two germline ends. The CDR3 extends over 14 amino acids. CDR3 amino acids: CASRRRDNYNEQFF. CDR3 sequence (DNA): TGTGCCAGCAGACGCCGGGACAACTACAATGAGCAGTTCTTC. The full variable domain, its missing parts supplied by reference TRBV7-2 and TRBJ2-1, is GAGVSQSPSNKVTEKGKDVELRCDPISGHTALYWYRQSLGQGLEFLIYFQGNSAPDKSGLPSDRFSAERTGGSVSTLTIQRTQQEDSAVYLCASRRRDNYNEQFFGPGTRLTVL.

This clonotype came up a few times. CDR3 protein: CASSLVHADTQYF. The CDR3 DNA reads TGTGCCAGCAGCTTGGTACACGCAGATACGCAGTATTTT. The V call is TRBV5-6, the J call TRBJ2-3; D remains ambiguous. V lost 0 bases and J 4 bases, leaving 6 bases between the germline ends. This CDR3 region has 13 residues. The germline CDR1 and CDR2 sequences are SGHDT and YYEEEE.

This clonotype was recorded a few times. The rearrangement links TRBV27 to TRBJ1-6; no firm D call. CDR3 length: 13 residues. V lost 4 bases and J 8 bases, leaving 9 bases between the germline ends. Germline CDR1 reads MNHEY; CDR2 reads SMNVEV (reference sequence). CDR3 nucleotides: TGTGCCAGCAGTTCCCAGGCCTATTCACCCCTCCACTTT. It codes for CASSSQAYSPLHF.

This clonotype has a single count. This chain connects TRBV7-9 to TRBJ2-3, with 10 bases that match TRBD2. V gave up 3 bases and J gave up 1 base; unmatched junction bases: 4. CDR1 is SEHNR and CDR2 is FQNEAQ in the germline V gene (reference sequence). The length of the CDR3 is 16 residues. For the CDR3, the DNA is TGTGCCAGCAGCTTCAAAACTAGCGGGGGCACAGATACGCAGTATTTT. Protein sequence: CASSFKTSGGTDTQYF.

This clonotype was seen ten or more times. At one end the junction does not follow the germline gene, possibly because of a read error. The J gene is TRBJ2-3, the V gene TRBV29-1, with 8 positions matching TRBD1. CDR3 length: 15 amino acids. Germline V gene lookup returns CDR1 SQVTM and CDR2 ANQGSEA. The CDR3 nucleotides read TGCAGCGTCGAAGACGGACAGGGCCTGACAGATACGCAGTATTTT. Its protein is CSVEDGQGLTDTQYF.

This clonotype appeared many times. The chain joins TRBV6-1 to TRBJ2-7; the match to TRBD2 covers 7 bases. Looked up from germline, CDR1 is MNHNS and CDR2 is SASEGT. V lost 9 bases and J lost 1; bases outside the gene matches: 9. The CDR3 is made up of 14 amino acids. CDR3 sequence: CASREAGSSYEQYF. For the CDR3, the DNA is TGTGCCAGTAGAGAAGCGGGATCTTCCTACGAGCAGTACTTC.

V and J are TRBV4-3 and TRBJ2-1; D perhaps matches TRBD1 (5 bases). The CDR3 consists of 17 residues. Between the trimmed V and J ends, which lost 4 bases and 4 bases, there was a span of 20 bases. Germline CDR1 LGHNA, CDR2 YSLEER. DNA of the CDR3: TGCGCCAGCAGCCGCCGACAGAGTACGTTGGATTACAATGAGCAGTTCTTC. Its translation is CASSRRQSTLDYNEQFF.

This CDR3 is CASSEVESNTEAFF. In nucleotides, the CDR3 is TGTGCCAGCAGTGAAGTGGAATCGAACACTGAAGCTTTCTTT. The gene calls are TRBV2 and TRBJ1-1; D is unresolved. This CDR3 is built from 14 residues. The germline V gene has CDR1 SNHLY and CDR2 FYNNEI. Trimming cost V 1 base and J 1 base, with 7 bases left between them.

V is TRBV7-3 and J is TRBJ2-3; D is uncertain. Trimming stripped 6 bases from V and 3 bases from J, with 13 bases between. Germline-derived CDR1 and CDR2 are SGHTA and FQGTGA. The CDR3 is 14 amino acids. The CDR3 region is CASSPDPVTDTQYF. The CDR3 nucleotides are TGTGCCAGCAGTCCCGACCCCGTGACAGATACGCAGTATTTT.

Ten or more counts support this clonotype. The chain joins TRBV18 to TRBJ2-1, with D possibly TRBD1 on 6 matching bases. Germline CDR1 is KGHSH and CDR2 is LQKENI. The V gene lost 3 bases and the J gene lost 6 bases, with 12 bases spanning the gap. The CDR3 spans 14 residues. The CDR3 DNA is TGTGCCAGCTCACCCGTTCTAGGGGGCAATGAGCAGTTCTTC. It translates to CASSPVLGGNEQFF.

This clonotype has at least ten counts. This chain connects TRBV11-2 to TRBJ2-3, with D unclear. Trimming took 0 bases from V and 3 from J, leaving 10 bases between them. Germline V gives CDR1 SGHAT, CDR2 FQNNGV. The CDR3 covers 15 residues. CDR3 sequence reads: CASSLDRGETDTQYF. The CDR3 DNA sequence: TGTGCCAGCAGCTTAGATCGAGGCGAAACAGATACGCAGTATTTT.

This chain joins TRBV19 and TRBJ1-1; D is unclear. Germline assignment: CDR1 LNHDA and CDR2 SQIVND (reference sequence). V was trimmed by 4 bases and J by 1 base, leaving 7 bases between them. The CDR3 extends over 13 amino acids. CDR3 nucleotides: TGTGCCAGTAGTAAAAGACAGAACACTGAAGCTTTCTTT. Its translation: CASSKRQNTEAFF.

This clonotype was seen a few times. CDR3: CASSPVSRSNTGELFF. The CDR3 bases are TGTGCCAGCTCACCGGTCTCGCGGTCGAACACCGGGGAGCTGTTTTTT. The J gene is TRBJ2-2, the V gene TRBV18, with D hard to call. The CDR3 runs 16 residues. Germline CDR1 reads KGHSH; CDR2 reads LQKENI. V was clipped by 3 bases and J by 0 bases, with 11 bases between them.

This clonotype occurred a few times. The gene calls are TRBV9 and TRBJ2-7; D is unclear. CDR3 length: 15 residues. V lost 5 bases and J 7 bases, leaving 22 bases between the germline ends. The germline CDR1 and CDR2 sequences are SGDLS and YYNGEE. CDR3 amino acids: CASSTDGSPNTEQYF. In DNA form, the CDR3 reads TGTGCCAGCAGTACTGACGGATCTCCTAATACTGAGCAGTACTTC.

The rearrangement uses TRBV6-2 or TRBV6-3 and TRBJ2-3, with a weak D call TRBD2 (6 bases). Germline V gene lookup returns CDR1 MNHEY and CDR2 SVGEGT. The CDR3 is 13 residues long. V dropped 5 bases and J dropped 2 bases, with 8 bases sitting between them. CDR3 loop: CASSRDFTDTQYF. CDR3 DNA: TGTGCCAGCAGTCGGGACTTCACAGATACGCAGTATTTT.

V gene TRBV20-1 combines with J gene TRBJ2-1; 11 positions match TRBD1. Germline trimming cut 2 bases from V and 5 bases from J; bases unmatched to any gene: 8. The germline V gene has CDR1 DFQATT and CDR2 SNEGSKA (reference sequence). The CDR3 sequence is 16 residues long. CDR3 nucleotides: TGCAGTGCTAGAAGGTGGGGACAGGGGGGTAACAATGAGCAGTTCTTC. Its protein is CSARRWGQGGNNEQFF.

J is TRBJ1-5 and V is TRBV19, with a weak D call TRBD1 (5 bases). Germline V gene data show CDR1 as LNHDA and CDR2 as SQIVND (reference sequence). V shed 4 bases and J shed 4 bases, with 11 bases lying between them. The CDR3 extends over 14 amino acids. The CDR3 nucleotides are TGTGCCAGTAGTAGCCGGGGCCCAAATCAGCCCCAGCATTTT. Amino acid sequence: CASSSRGPNQPQHF.

This clonotype was seen many times. The V call is TRBV29-1, the J call TRBJ1-2; D gene uncertain. Germline V gene sequence: CDR1 SQVTM, CDR2 ANQGSEA. Deletions cut 4 bases from V and 6 bases from J, with 9 bases between. This CDR3 spans 11 amino acids. The CDR3 nucleotides read TGCAGCGTTGGGGGAAACGATGGCTACACCTTC. Translation: CSVGGNDGYTF.

Remarks on this clonotype: This may be a read error, as it is one base from a much larger clone. Here the CDR3 omits its conserved ending phenylalanine or tryptophan, so a read error is the likely source. This chain joins TRBV9 and TRBJ2-7; the D is unclear. The CDR3 sequence is 14 residues long. V was shortened by 1 base and J by 2 bases, with 10 bases between the two germline ends. Germline V gives CDR1 SGDLS, CDR2 YYNGEE. The CDR3 region is CASSVYGSPYEQYL. The CDR3, as DNA: TGTGCCAGCAGCGTATACGGCTCCCCCTACGAGCAGTACTTA.

This clonotype was seen more than once but under ten times. The rearrangement uses TRBV6-1 and TRBJ1-5; no clear D gene. Looked up from germline, CDR1 is MNHNS and CDR2 is SASEGT. V was trimmed by 5 bases and J by 5 bases, leaving 22 bases between them. The CDR3 is 17 amino acids. The CDR3 is CASSTPLGSGEDQPQHF. The CDR3, as DNA: TGTGCCAGCAGTACCCCTCTTGGGTCAGGAGAGGATCAGCCCCAGCATTTT.

This clonotype was seen a few times. This chain joins TRBV4-2 and TRBJ1-5, with 7 bases matching TRBD1. Germline V gene data show CDR1 as LGHNA and CDR2 as YNFKEQ. Losses at the gene ends were 0 bases for V and 6 bases for J; bases not matched to a gene: 5. The CDR3 spans 15 residues. The CDR3 DNA follows: TGTGCCAGCAGCCAAGATAGACAGGGTTTTCAGCCCCAGCATTTT. Translated: CASSQDRQGFQPQHF.

This clonotype was found many times. CDR3 sequence: CASRWQGDTGELFF. The CDR3, as DNA: TGTGCCAGTAGGTGGCAGGGGGACACCGGGGAGCTGTTTTTT. The chain recombines TRBV19 with TRBJ2-2, with 7 nucleotides matching TRBD1. The CDR3 spans 14 residues. Germline trimming cut 6 bases from V and 3 bases from J; bases unmatched to any gene: 4. From germline, CDR1 is LNHDA and CDR2 SQIVND (reference sequence).

This clonotype was observed many times. V is TRBV20-1 and J is TRBJ2-7; D remains unclear. V was trimmed by 0 bases and J by 4 bases, leaving 10 bases between them. CDR3 length equals 13 residues. Germline lookup yields CDR1 DFQATT and CDR2 SNEGSKA (reference sequence). The CDR3 loop reads CSARDYERYEQYF. CDR3 sequence (DNA): TGCAGTGCTAGAGATTACGAACGATACGAGCAGTACTTC.